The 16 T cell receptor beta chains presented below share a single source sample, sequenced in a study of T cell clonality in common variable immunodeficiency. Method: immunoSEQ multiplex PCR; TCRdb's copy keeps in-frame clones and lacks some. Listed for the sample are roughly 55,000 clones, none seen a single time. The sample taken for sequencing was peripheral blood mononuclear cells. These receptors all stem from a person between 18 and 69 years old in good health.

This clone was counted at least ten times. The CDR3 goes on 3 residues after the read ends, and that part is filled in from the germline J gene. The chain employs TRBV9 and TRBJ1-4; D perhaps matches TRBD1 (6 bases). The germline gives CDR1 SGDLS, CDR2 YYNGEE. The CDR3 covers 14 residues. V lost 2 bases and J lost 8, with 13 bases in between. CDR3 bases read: TGTGCCAGCAGCGTCAGGGGATACGGAGAAAAA. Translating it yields CASSVRGYGEK. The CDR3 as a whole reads CASSVRGYGEKLFF.

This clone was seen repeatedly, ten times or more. The CDR3 here is CASSQPGGSPEAFF. Incomplete CDR3 DNA: TGCGCCAGCAGCCAGCCAGGGGGCTCCCCTGAA. The chain is built from TRBV5-1 and TRBJ1-1; 8 bases fit TRBD1. The sequence runs out 3 residues before the end of the CDR3; the remainder is reconstructed from the germline J gene. After removal of 4 bases from V and 6 bases from J, the junction contained 8 bases not matched to a gene. Germline CDR1 SGHRS, CDR2 YFSETQ. This CDR3 is 14 amino acids long. Together with reference TRBV5-1 and TRBJ1-1, the CDR3 gives the full variable domain: KAGVTQTPRYLIKTRGQQVTLSCSPISGHRSVSWYQQTPGQGLQFLFEYFSETQRNKGNFPGRFSGRQFSNSRSEMNVSTLELGDSALYLCASSQPGGSPEAFFGQGTRLTVV.

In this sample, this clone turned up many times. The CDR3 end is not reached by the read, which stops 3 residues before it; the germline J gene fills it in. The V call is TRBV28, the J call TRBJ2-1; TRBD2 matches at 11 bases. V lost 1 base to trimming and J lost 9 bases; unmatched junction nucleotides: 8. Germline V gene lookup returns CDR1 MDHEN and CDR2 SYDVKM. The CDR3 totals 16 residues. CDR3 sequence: CASSLSGLAASGEQFF. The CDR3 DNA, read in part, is TGTGCCAGCAGTTTATCGGGACTAGCGGCATCTGGTGAG.

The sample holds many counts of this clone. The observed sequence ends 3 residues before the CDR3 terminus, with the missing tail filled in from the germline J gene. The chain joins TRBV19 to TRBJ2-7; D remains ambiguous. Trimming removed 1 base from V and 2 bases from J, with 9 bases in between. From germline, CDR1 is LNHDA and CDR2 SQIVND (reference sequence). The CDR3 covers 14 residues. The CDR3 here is CASSIGLSTYEQYF. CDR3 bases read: TGTGCCAGTAGTATAGGACTCTCCACCTACGAG.

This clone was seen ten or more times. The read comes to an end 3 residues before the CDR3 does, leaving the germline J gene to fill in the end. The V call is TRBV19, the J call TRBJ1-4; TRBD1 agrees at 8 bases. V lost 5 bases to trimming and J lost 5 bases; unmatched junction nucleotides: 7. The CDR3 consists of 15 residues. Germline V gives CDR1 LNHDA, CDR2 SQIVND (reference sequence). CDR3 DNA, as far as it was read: TGTGCCAGTAGTGTGAGCAGGGGGCGGAATGAAAAA. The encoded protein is CASSVSRGRNEK. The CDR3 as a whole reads CASSVSRGRNEKLFF.

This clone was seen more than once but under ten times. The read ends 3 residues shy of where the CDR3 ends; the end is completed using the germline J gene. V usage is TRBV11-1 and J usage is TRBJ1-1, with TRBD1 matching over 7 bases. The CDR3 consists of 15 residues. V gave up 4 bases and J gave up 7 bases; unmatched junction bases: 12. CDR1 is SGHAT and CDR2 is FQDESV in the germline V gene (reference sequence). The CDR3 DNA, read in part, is TGTGCCAGCAGCTACGTTCTTGACAGGGAGGGTGAA. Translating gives CASSYVLDREGE. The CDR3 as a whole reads CASSYVLDREGEAFF.

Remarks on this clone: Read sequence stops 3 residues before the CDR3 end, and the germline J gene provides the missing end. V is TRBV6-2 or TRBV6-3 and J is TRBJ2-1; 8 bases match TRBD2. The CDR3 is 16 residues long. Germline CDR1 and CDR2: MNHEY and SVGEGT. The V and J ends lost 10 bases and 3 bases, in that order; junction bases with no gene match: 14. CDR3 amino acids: CAISPGREAFYNEQFF. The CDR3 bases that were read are TGTGCCATTTCACCCGGGCGGGAGGCCTTCTACAATGAG.

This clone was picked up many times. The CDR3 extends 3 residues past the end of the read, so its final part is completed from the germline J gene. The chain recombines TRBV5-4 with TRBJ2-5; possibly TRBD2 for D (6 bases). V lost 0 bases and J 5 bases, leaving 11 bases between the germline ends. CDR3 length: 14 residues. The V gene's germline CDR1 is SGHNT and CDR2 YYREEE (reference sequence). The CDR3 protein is CASSLGGMGETQYF. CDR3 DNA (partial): TGTGCCAGCAGCTTGGGCGGGATGGGGGAGACC.

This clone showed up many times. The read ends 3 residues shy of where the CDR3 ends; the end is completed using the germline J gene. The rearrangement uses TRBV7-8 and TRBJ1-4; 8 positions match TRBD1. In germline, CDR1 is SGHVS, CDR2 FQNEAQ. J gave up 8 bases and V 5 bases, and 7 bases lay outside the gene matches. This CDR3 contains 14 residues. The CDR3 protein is CASSKDRVGEKLFF. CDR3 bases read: TGTGCCAGCAGCAAGGACAGGGTGGGCGAAAAA.

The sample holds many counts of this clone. The CDR3 bases that were read are TGTGCCAGCAGCCCCTCTAGCGGAAGCTCCTACAATGAG. Amino acid sequence: CASSPSSGSSYNE. The entire CDR3 protein reads CASSPSSGSSYNEQFF. The chain has TRBV7-6 and TRBJ2-1; TRBD2 matches 7 bases. The read ends 3 residues before the CDR3 terminus; that terminus is restored from the germline J gene. J lost 0 bases, V lost 5 bases, and 7 bases had no gene match. The CDR3 totals 16 residues. Germline V gives CDR1 SGHVS, CDR2 FNYEAQ.

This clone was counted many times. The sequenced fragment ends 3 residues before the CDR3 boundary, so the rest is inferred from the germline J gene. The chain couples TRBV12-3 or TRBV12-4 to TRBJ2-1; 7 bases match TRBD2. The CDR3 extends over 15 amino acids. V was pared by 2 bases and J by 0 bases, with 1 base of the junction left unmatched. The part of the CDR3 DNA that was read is TGTGCCAGCAGTTTACGCGGGAGCTCCTACAATGAG. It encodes CASSLRGSSYNE. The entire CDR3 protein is CASSLRGSSYNEQFF.

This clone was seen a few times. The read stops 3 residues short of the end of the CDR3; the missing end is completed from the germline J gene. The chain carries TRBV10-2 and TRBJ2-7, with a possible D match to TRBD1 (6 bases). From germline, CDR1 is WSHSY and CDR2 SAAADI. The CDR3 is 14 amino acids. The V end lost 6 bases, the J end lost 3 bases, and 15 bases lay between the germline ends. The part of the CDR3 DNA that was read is TGCGCCAGCAGGCCACCGGGACAATACTACGAG. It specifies CASRPPGQYYE. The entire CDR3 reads CASRPPGQYYEQYF.

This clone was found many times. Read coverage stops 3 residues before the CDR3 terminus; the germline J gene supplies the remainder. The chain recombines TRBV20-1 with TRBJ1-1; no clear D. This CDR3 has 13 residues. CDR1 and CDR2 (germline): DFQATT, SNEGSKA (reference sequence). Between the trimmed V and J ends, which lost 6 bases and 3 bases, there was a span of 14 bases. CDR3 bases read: TGCAGTGCCCGACCCCGTCGGGACACTGAA. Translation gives CSARPRRDTE. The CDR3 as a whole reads CSARPRRDTEAFF.

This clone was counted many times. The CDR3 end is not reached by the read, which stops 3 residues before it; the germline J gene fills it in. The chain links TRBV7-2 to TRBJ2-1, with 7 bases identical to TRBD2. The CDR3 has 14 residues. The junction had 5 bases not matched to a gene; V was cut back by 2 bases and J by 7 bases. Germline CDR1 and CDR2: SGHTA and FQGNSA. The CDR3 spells CASSLSRELNEQFF. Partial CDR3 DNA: TGTGCCAGCAGCTTATCGCGGGAGCTGAATGAG. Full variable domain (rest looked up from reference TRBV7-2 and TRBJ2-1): GAGVSQSPSNKVTEKGKDVELRCDPISGHTALYWYRQSLGQGLEFLIYFQGNSAPDKSGLPSDRFSAERTGGSVSTLTIQRTQQEDSAVYLCASSLSRELNEQFFGPGTRLTVL.

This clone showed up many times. The covered CDR3 bases are TGTGCCAGCAGGTCCCTTAGCGGGAGGGCCACAGATACG. It yields the protein CASRSLSGRATDT. The full CDR3 sequence reads CASRSLSGRATDTQYF. The chain recombines TRBV12-3 or TRBV12-4 with TRBJ2-3, with 11 positions matching TRBD2. The read is 3 residues too short to cover the CDR3 end, so that end is filled in from the germline J gene. The V segment lost 6 bases and the J segment 2 bases; nucleotides outside the gene matches: 7. This CDR3 has 16 amino acids.

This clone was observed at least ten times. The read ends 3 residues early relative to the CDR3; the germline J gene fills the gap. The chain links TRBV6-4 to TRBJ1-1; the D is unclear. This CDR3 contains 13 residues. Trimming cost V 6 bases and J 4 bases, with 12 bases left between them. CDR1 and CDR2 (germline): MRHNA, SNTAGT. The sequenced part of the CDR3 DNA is TGTGCCAGCAGAACGATGGCGGGCACTGAA. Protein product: CASRTMAGTE. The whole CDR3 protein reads CASRTMAGTEAFF.